This T cell receptor (beta chain) was sequenced for a study of PD-1 blockade in classical Hodgkin lymphoma. Study-level findings and limits: Although disease activity or prior therapy may be involved, causes of the repertoire differences remain undefined.

Autologous stem cell transplantation was followed by relapse in every patient, and brentuximab vedotin exposure varied. In regard to this clone: Its antigen is still unknown.

The table came from immunoSEQ multiplex PCR; TCRdb's copy has only in-frame clones and leaves some out. This table holds about 14,000 clones, around 83% found once. Germline-derived CDR1 and CDR2 are SNHLY and FYNNEI. With 3 bases removed from V and 0 bases from J, the gap between germline ends came to 9 bases. This CDR3 spans 15 amino acids. J is TRBJ1-5 and V is TRBV2, with D possibly matching TRBD1 (5 bases). The sequences come from peripheral blood mononuclear cells (PBMCs), collected at baseline. This clonotype was obtained from a human donor with classical Hodgkin lymphoma. The CDR3 DNA follows: TGTGCCAGCAGTGAGGGGGAGTATAGCAATCAGCCCCAGCATTTT. As protein: CASSEGEYSNQPQHF.